Included here is one T cell receptor beta chain sequence, with context. Per the study methods: Estimation of nucleated cell counts was performed using reference gene primer amplification. Some clones are missing from TCRdb's copy, which holds only in-frame ones; the method was immunoSEQ multiplex PCR. V, J and clone size were drawn from that table, and D and trimming were deduced from the DNA. Here the sample spans about 100,000 clones, about 90% being singletons. The CDR3 has 15 amino acids. CDR1 and CDR2 from the germline V gene are SEHNR and FQNEAQ (reference sequence). Trimming took 5 bases from V and 4 from J; bases not matched to a gene: 5. The sample belongs to a study of blood T cell repertoires in COVID-19.

This TCR was sampled from a man under 40 in a cohort sampled during active COVID-19. This chain joins TRBV7-9 and TRBJ1-3; 10 bases align to TRBD1. The sequenced material came from peripheral blood. CDR3 nucleotide sequence: TGTGCCAGCAGCCCCAGGACAGGGGGAGGAAACACCATATATTTT. Amino acids: CASSPRTGGGNTIYF. The whole variable domain, filled in from reference TRBV7-9 and TRBJ1-3, reads DTGVSQNPRHKITKRGQNVTFRCDPISEHNRLYWYRQTLGQGPEFLTYFQNEAQLEKSRLLSDRFSAERPKGSFSTLEIQRTEQGDSAMYLCASSPRTGGGNTIYFGEGSWLTVV.